The source of this T cell receptor beta chain is a study of response to subunit inactivated influenza vaccine. Study outcomes and limitations: The authors offered the suggestion that each seasonal influenza vaccination recruits few new T cells.

In the case of this clonotype: What it binds is not known.

TCRdb reprocessed the RT-PCR reads via MiXCR and lists one record per CDR3 protein. This table has 150,000 to 200,000 distinct CDR3 sequences, about a tenth appearing once. Here the sequenced sample was non-naive T cells sorted from PBMCs, taken about 6 weeks after vaccination. The clonotype originates from a man between 50 and 59 years old who received an inactivated influenza vaccine.

CDR3 in DNA: TGTGCCAGCAGTTTCGGCCAGGGGGATTCACCCCTCCACTTT. Encoded protein: CASSFGQGDSPLHF. The chain uses TRBV27 and TRBJ1-6; 7 bases are a match to TRBD1. V was pared by 3 bases and J by 8 bases, with 4 bases of the junction left unmatched. The CDR3 consists of 14 residues. CDR1 MNHEY and CDR2 SMNVEV come from the germline V gene (reference sequence).